This T cell receptor beta chain derives from a study of T-cell memory formation after mild COVID-19. Study information: The study found TCR clusters largely donor specific.

Notes on the study in general: Later expanders leaned CD4+, whereas clones that contracted between day 15 and 85 were balanced CD4/CD8. The CD4+ clones that contracted clustered mainly within CM and EM, and the CD8+ clones concentrated in EMRA.

Between the trimmed V and J ends, which lost 4 bases and 9 bases, there was a span of 16 bases. Germline CDR1 is MNHEY and CDR2 is SVGAGI. This CDR3 comprises 13 residues. One entry per CDR3 protein results from TCRdb running MiXCR on the 5' RACE reads. Of 400,000 to 500,000 distinct CDR3 sequences detected, over 15% appear once; the ten largest clones hold around 9.2%. This clonotype was counted a few times. What it binds is unknown. The source of this sequence is an adult woman who had mild COVID-19 (a few samples of this study predate the infection). Cell type and time point are not known. Source material: PBMCs or a T cell subset sorted from them (not recorded which). This chain joins TRBV6-5 and TRBJ2-7, with D perhaps matching TRBD1 (7 bases). Here the CDR3 reads CASSSPGGQGQYF. CDR3 coding DNA: TGTGCCAGCAGTTCCCCAGGGGGGCAAGGGCAGTACTTC.